The clone carrying this TCR beta chain was observed many times. The target antigen is unknown. This sample is drawn from a study of molecular identifiers for immune sequencing clone quantification. Study information: Replicate RNA from roughly 20,000 or 100,000 naive CD8 T cells formed five aliquots; four were sequenced.

TCRdb ran MiXCR on the PCR reads and lists one entry per CDR3 protein. The sample lists 40,000 to 45,000 distinct CDR3 sequences, 24% occurring once. Study-wide results and limits: With a barcode shared among identical TCR molecules, highly expanded clone sizes could be underestimated.

Sorted naive CD8 T cells were those defined as CD8+CD4-CCR7+CD45RA+. After removal of 7 bases from V and 6 bases from J, the junction contained 9 bases not matched to a gene. Germline assignment: CDR1 MDHEN and CDR2 SYDVKM. This CDR3 contains 14 residues. This receptor was identified in a human donor in good health. Some libraries in this study had Jurkat cell RNA spiked in. The genes are TRBV28 and TRBJ1-2; 9 nucleotides match TRBD1. What was sequenced was naive CD8+ T cells from blood, with Jurkat cell RNA spiked in. Noted subset: FACS-sorted CD8+CD4-CCR7+CD45RA+ naive T cells. The CDR3 loop reads CASTLNRGPHGYTF. For the CDR3, the DNA is TGTGCCAGCACCCTCAACAGGGGGCCGCATGGCTACACCTTC.